The 21 T cell receptor beta chains listed next were all sequenced from one sample in a study of graft-versus-host responses after intestinal transplantation. Repertoires were generated with immunoSEQ multiplex PCR, while TCRdb's copy carries only in-frame clones and drops some. The repertoire holds approximately 89,000 clones, with approximately 90% as singletons. Here the sequenced sample was PBMCs, taken roughly 68 weeks after intestinal transplant. The receptor set was obtained from a human patient who received an intestinal transplant, so some T cells may come from the graft donor.

The chain recombines TRBV14 with TRBJ1-3; D is undetermined. V dropped 0 bases and J dropped 2 bases, with 8 bases sitting between them. Per germline, CDR1 SGHDN and CDR2 FVKESK. This CDR3 is built from 15 residues. The chain's CDR3 is CASSQEGGTGNTIYF. For the CDR3, the DNA is TGTGCCAGCAGCCAAGAGGGCGGGACTGGAAACACCATATATTTT.

This clone was recorded once. The chain carries TRBV2 and TRBJ2-2, with D uncertain. Germline V gives CDR1 SNHLY, CDR2 FYNNEI. Between the trimmed V and J ends, which lost 10 bases and 3 bases, there was a span of 18 bases. The length of the CDR3 is 15 residues. CDR3 sequence: CATWGPDGHTGELFF. Written as DNA, the CDR3 is TGTGCCACATGGGGTCCGGACGGACACACCGGGGAGCTGTTTTTT.

The rearrangement joins TRBV13 to TRBJ2-5; 12 bases line up with TRBD1. V shed 7 bases and J 11 bases; nucleotides not matched to a gene: 8. The CDR3 covers 13 residues. Looked up from germline, CDR1 is PRHDT and CDR2 is FYEKMQ (reference sequence). DNA for the CDR3: TGTGCCAGCATGGGACAGGGGGCGAGTGAGCAGTACTTC. Amino acids: CASMGQGASEQYF.

V is TRBV30 and J is TRBJ1-4; D unclear. The CDR3 loop spans 14 amino acids. V lost 4 bases and J lost 4, with 13 bases in between. CDR1 is GTSNPN and CDR2 is SVGIG in the germline V gene (reference sequence). CDR3 DNA sequence: TGTGCCTGGAAAAGGGCAGGAGATAATGAAAAACTGTTTTTT. Its translation is CAWKRAGDNEKLFF.

The CDR3 region has the DNA TGTGCCAGCAGCTTACAGGGGGGCTCCTACGAGCAGTACTTC. This encodes CASSLQGGSYEQYF. The chain carries TRBV7-3 and TRBJ2-5; maybe TRBD1 (7 bases). The J call may be wrong; the DNA end is better matched by TRBJ2-7. The germline V gene encodes CDR1 SGHTA and CDR2 FQGTGA. The CDR3 length is 14 residues.

The chain links TRBV27 to TRBJ1-4, with D possibly matching TRBD1 (6 bases). V was trimmed by 0 bases and J by 7 bases, leaving 12 bases between them. Germline V gene lookup returns CDR1 MNHEY and CDR2 SMNVEV (reference sequence). The CDR3 covers 15 residues. In DNA, the CDR3 is TGTGCCAGCAGTTTATCACCAGGGGAAGGTGAAAAACTGTTTTTT. It encodes CASSLSPGEGEKLFF. The full variable domain, with the rest looked up from reference TRBV27 and TRBJ1-4, is EAQVTQNPRYLITVTGKKLTVTCSQNMNHEYMSWYRQDPGLGLRQIYYSMNVEVTDKGDVPEGYKVSRKEKRNFPLILESPSPNQTSLYFCASSLSPGEGEKLFFGSGTQLSVL.

The J gene is TRBJ1-2, the V gene TRBV29-1, with 7 bases that match TRBD1. The CDR3 is made up of 15 amino acids. V was clipped by 3 bases and J by 5 bases; unmatched bases: 12. Looked up from germline, CDR1 is SQVTM and CDR2 is ANQGSEA. CDR3 DNA sequence: TGCAGCGTTGAGGTTCTTGACAGGGAATGGTATGGCTACACCTTC. Amino acid sequence: CSVEVLDREWYGYTF.

V gene TRBV9 combines with J gene TRBJ2-5; D is perhaps TRBD1 (5 bases). Trimming took off 0 bases at V and 5 bases at J, with 11 bases between the two ends. The V gene's germline CDR1 is SGDLS and CDR2 YYNGEE. CDR3 length: 14 amino acids. CDR3 DNA: TGTGCCAGCAGCGTAGGGGGCCTCTACGAGACCCAGTACTTC. It is translated as CASSVGGLYETQYF.

This clone occurred once. This chain connects TRBV5-1 to TRBJ2-2; D ambiguous. Deletions cut 5 bases from V and 0 bases from J, with 8 bases between. This CDR3 comprises 14 residues. Germline CDR1 reads SGHRS; CDR2 reads YFSETQ. CDR3 sequence reads: CASRQGSNTGELFF. The CDR3 region has the DNA TGCGCCAGCAGACAAGGTTCGAACACCGGGGAGCTGTTTTTT.

This clone was detected a few times. CDR3 protein: CASSPGTDNTGELFF. DNA of the CDR3: TGTGCCAGCAGTCCCGGGACGGATAACACCGGGGAGCTGTTTTTT. The genes are TRBV6-4 and TRBJ2-2; possibly TRBD1 or TRBD2 for D (5 bases each). The germline V and J ends were trimmed by 5 bases and 2 bases, with 12 bases remaining between them. Looked up from germline, CDR1 is MRHNA and CDR2 is SNTAGT. The CDR3 totals 15 residues.

The chain employs TRBV5-4 and TRBJ2-5; no clear D gene. The CDR3 spans 13 residues. Trimming cost V 0 bases and J 5 bases, with 8 bases left between them. Germline loops: CDR1 SGHNT, CDR2 YYREEE (reference sequence). The CDR3 region is CASSLGDGETQYF. CDR3 sequence (DNA): TGTGCCAGCAGCTTGGGGGATGGGGAGACCCAGTACTTC.

The rearrangement uses TRBV5-1 and TRBJ2-7; no clear D. Germline V gives CDR1 SGHRS, CDR2 YFSETQ. The CDR3 runs to 13 residues. Trimming removed 1 base at V and 0 bases at J, with 5 bases between. CDR3 sequence: CASSLTASYEQYF. The CDR3 DNA is TGCGCCAGCAGCTTGACCGCCTCCTACGAGCAGTACTTC.

Here the CDR3 DNA reads TGCGCCAGCAGCCAAGACTCAGGAAACGAGCCCCAGCATTTT. Translating gives CASSQDSGNEPQHF. The V and J genes are TRBV4-1 and TRBJ1-5, with no clear D. This CDR3 is built from 14 residues. Trimming pared 0 bases from V and 8 bases from J, leaving 11 bases between. The V gene's germline CDR1 is MGHRA and CDR2 YSYEKL.

Note on this clone: The sample holds other DNA sequences that translate to the same CDR3. This chain links TRBV6-5 with TRBJ1-2, with D perhaps matching TRBD1 (6 bases). Germline V gene data show CDR1 as MNHEY and CDR2 as SVGAGI. The CDR3 extends over 13 amino acids. Trimming took 5 bases from V and 2 from J, leaving 9 bases between them. The CDR3 region has the DNA TGTGCCAGCAGTCCTACAGGGAACTATGGCTACACCTTC. It translates to CASSPTGNYGYTF.

This sequence joins TRBV9 and TRBJ2-3; tentative D call: TRBD2 (6 bases). The CDR3 spans 15 residues. Germline assignment: CDR1 SGDLS and CDR2 YYNGEE. V was cut by 0 bases and J by 1 base, with 9 bases left in between. The CDR3 reads CASSVVGGGTDTQYF. As DNA, the CDR3 is TGTGCCAGCAGCGTAGTTGGCGGGGGCACAGATACGCAGTATTTT.

J is TRBJ2-7 and V is TRBV5-6; 10 bases fit TRBD1. CDR1 is SGHDT, CDR2 YYEEEE, per germline. The CDR3 is 13 amino acids. J lost 3 bases, V lost 3 bases, and 0 bases had no gene match. CDR3 protein: CASSWTGGYEQYF. CDR3 in DNA: TGTGCCAGCAGCTGGACAGGGGGCTACGAGCAGTACTTC. The variable domain in full, completed from reference TRBV5-6 and TRBJ2-7, reads DAGVTQSPTHLIKTRGQQVTLRCSPKSGHDTVSWYQQALGQGPQFIFQYYEEEERQRGNFPDRFSGHQFPNYSSELNVNALLLGDSALYLCASSWTGGYEQYFGPGTRLTVT.

This chain links TRBV6-6 with TRBJ1-2, with 7 bases identical to TRBD1. From germline, CDR1 is MNHNY and CDR2 SVGAGI (reference sequence). The length of the CDR3 is 15 residues. J lost 1 base, V lost 5 bases, and 7 bases had no gene match. The CDR3: CASSDRAPYNYGYTF. CDR3 coding DNA: TGTGCCAGCAGTGACAGGGCCCCCTATAACTATGGCTACACCTTC.

V is TRBV10-3 and J is TRBJ1-5; 10 nucleotides match TRBD1. Germline values: CDR1 ENHRY, CDR2 SYGVKD. The CDR3 sequence is 17 residues long. Losses at the gene ends were 10 bases for V and 4 bases for J; bases not matched to a gene: 16. CDR3 in DNA: TGTGCCAGCGCCGGGACAGGGGCCTTCGCAGGGAATCAGCCCCAGCATTTT. It codes for CASAGTGAFAGNQPQHF.

This clone was counted a few times. The chain combines TRBV9 with TRBJ1-1; possibly TRBD1 for D (5 bases). The germline V and J ends were trimmed by 4 bases and 5 bases, with 18 bases remaining between them. The CDR3 sequence is 15 residues long. Germline V gene sequence: CDR1 SGDLS, CDR2 YYNGEE. Here the CDR3 DNA reads TGTGCCAGCAGCACCCGGGGCCCCGGAGGGACTGAAGCTTTCTTT. As protein: CASSTRGPGGTEAFF.

This clone was seen only once. This chain connects TRBV6-1 to TRBJ1-3; TRBD1 matches 7 bases. The CDR3 loop spans 18 amino acids. J lost 6 bases, V lost 4 bases, and 18 bases had no gene match. The V gene's germline CDR1 is MNHNS and CDR2 SASEGT. CDR3 protein: CASSALKGTLTGLNTIYF. In DNA form, the CDR3 reads TGTGCCAGCAGTGCCCTAAAGGGGACCCTGACAGGGCTAAACACCATATATTTT.

This chain links TRBV5-6 with TRBJ2-1; D remains unclear. This CDR3 comprises 11 residues. V was pared by 3 bases and J by 4 bases, with 2 bases between. Per the germline V gene, CDR1 is SGHDT and CDR2 is YYEEEE. The CDR3 loop is CASSWYNEQFF. The CDR3 coding sequence is TGTGCCAGCAGCTGGTACAATGAGCAGTTCTTC.